This T cell receptor (beta chain) was obtained from a study of technical replicates of blood from a handful of donors. TCRdb keeps only in-frame clones here, not all; method: immunoSEQ multiplex PCR. Of about 56,000 clones in the sample, about 91% were seen once. The sample was PBMCs. The TCR originated in a human donor in good health. Some clones in this sample may be carry-over from other donors' samples.

This CDR3 reads CASSYRQGNSPLHF. The CDR3 DNA follows: TGTGCCAGCAGTTATCGACAGGGGAATTCACCCCTCCACTTT. The J gene is TRBJ1-6, the V gene TRBV6-5; 8 positions match TRBD1. V lost 3 bases and J lost 7; bases outside the gene matches: 2. The V gene's germline CDR1 is MNHEY and CDR2 SVGAGI. The CDR3 extends over 14 amino acids.